This record concerns one T cell receptor (beta chain) sequence. There is no known antigen for this receptor. The input lacks base qualities; no much larger clone sits a single base away. TCR libraries were generated with the immunoSEQ multiplex PCR assay, using TCR-beta and/or TCR-alpha/delta assays for each sample. The Illumina high-throughput platform was used to sequence the amplified TCR libraries. The authors' analysis ran thus. Clustering and dimensionality reduction relied on pairwise TCRdist distances among GMM-specific receptors from T cells that were either sorted ex vivo or expanded in vitro. Each clinical repertoire received a mean NN-distance score, defined as the average TCRdist to the nearest 10% of tetramer-positive reference sequences. GEM TCR motif frequency was calculated as the fraction of unique TCRs that matched known GEM sequences in V/J usage and CDR3 length. Active tuberculosis was classified by linear discriminant analysis with leave-one-out cross-validation, implemented in scikit-learn. The immuneACCESS repertoire file appears here via TCRdb, limited to in-frame rearrangements. These files lack a portion of the clones; in checked studies, under half of the deficit traces to unresolved V genes, and the cause of the others is not known. V and J calls and clone size are given by that table; D and trimming were obtained from the DNA. Within this sample are around 30,000 clones, with roughly 93% of them counted one time only. Roughly 10% of the sample belongs to the ten largest clones.

The time point label on this specimen signifies: new active TB diagnosis, blood taken before or within 7 days of starting treatment. The patients with active tuberculosis were newly diagnosed, HIV-seronegative South African adults aged 18 years or older. Confirmation of active tuberculosis was based on positive sputum smear microscopy and/or a positive M. tuberculosis culture. Immunosequencing was performed on unsorted cryopreserved PBMC and covered around 94,000 T cells per clinical donor on average. CDR1 LGHNA and CDR2 YNFKEQ are derived from the germline V gene. The CDR3 goes from the cysteine to the phenylalanine over 15 residues. Only the CDR3 portion is preserved as DNA: 45 bases, with reading frame beginning at the first base. V was cut back by 0 bases and J by 4 bases, leaving a gap of 12 bases between them. These data are taken from a study of T cells in tuberculosis listed by TCRdb under 2018. About the investigation overall: The study combined CD1B tetramers and high-throughput TCR immunosequencing to characterize T cells specific for the mycobacterial lipid antigen glucose monomycolate (GMM). PBMC from patients with active tuberculosis were archived either before the start of standard anti-tuberculosis treatment or within 7 days of starting that treatment. A South African clinical cohort compared IGRA-negative adolescents, IGRA-positive adolescents with latent tuberculosis and adults with active tuberculosis, about ten per group. What the research found in general, with its limitations: Compared with IGRA-negative controls, TCR-alpha repertoires from active tuberculosis had smaller mean NN-distances to GMM-specific TCRs, which suggests that these TCRs underwent clonal expansion. Shorter CDR3-alpha lengths in active tuberculosis patients partly drove the smaller NN-distances, and the TCR-beta difference was not statistically significant. Clinical samples were selected based on which cryopreserved specimens were available, and the active tuberculosis cases were adults whereas the controls were adolescents. With the diverse GMM-specific repertoire as input, a classifier achieved approximately 90% accuracy (AUROC about 0.93), whereas GEM motif frequencies as input gave around 69% accuracy.

Material: PBMCs, obtained at tuberculosis diagnosis. This TCR was sampled from an adult with tuberculosis. This chain is built from TRBV4-2 and TRBJ1-2, with no reliable assignment of the D segment. The nucleotide sequence is given as TGTGCCAGCAGCCAAGATTTGTCATCGGGCTATGGCTACACCTTC. It translates as CASSQDLSSGYGYTF.